Listed below are T cell receptor beta chains from one sample, sequenced in a study of T cell responses to AZD1222 COVID-19 vaccine. Clones were read by immunoSEQ multiplex PCR, and TCRdb kept only the in-frame ones, dropping some. This table has 180,000 or so clones, approximately 94% appearing once. The sample in question was peripheral blood, obtained on day 0 of AZD1222 vaccination. The source is an adult in good health. Both conserved end residues are part of each CDR3. A D gene is named only where the DNA matches it firmly. Clone size is not always given. Where it is, it says once, few, many or a class for expanded clones.

D	size	V	J	DNA	CDR3
TRBD1	-	TRBV29-1	TRBJ2-7	TGCAGCGTTGAAGGGACAGGGGTCCACGAGCAGTACTTC	CSVEGTGVHEQYF
-	-	TRBV5-4	TRBJ1-4	TGTGCCAGCAGCCTGAGGGGGGAGGAAAAACTGTTTTTT	CASSLRGEEKLFF
-	-	TRBV25-1	TRBJ1-2	TGTGCCAGCAGTGCAGGGTACTATGGCTACACCTTC	CASSAGYYGYTF
-	-	TRBV27	TRBJ2-3	TGTGCCAGTCAAGGGATGGGGGAGGGCACAGATACGCAGTATTTT	CASQGMGEGTDTQYF
TRBD1	-	TRBV5-1	TRBJ1-1	TGCGCCAGCAGGGAACAGGGGACCACTGAAGCTTTCTTT	CASREQGTTEAFF
TRBD1	few	TRBV9	TRBJ1-2	TGTGCCAGCAGCGTAGGGCTCCCTAGACAGGGACATGGCTACACCTTC	CASSVGLPRQGHGYTF
-	-	TRBV19	TRBJ1-1	TGTGCCAGTAGTATTGGGACTAGGGGATACACTGAAGCTTTCTTT	CASSIGTRGYTEAFF
TRBD1	once	TRBV5-4	TRBJ2-2	TGTGCCAGCAGTCCCGGGACAGGGTTAGCCATGGGCGGGGAGCTGTTTTTT	CASSPGTGLAMGGELFF
TRBD2	-	TRBV27	TRBJ2-3	TGTGCCAGCAGTTTACGGCGGGAGGTGGGAGATACGCAGTATTTT	CASSLRREVGDTQYF
-	-	TRBV14	TRBJ2-1	TGTGCCAGCAGAGCGACAGACAGCTCCTACAATGAGCAGTTCTTC	CASRATDSSYNEQFF
TRBD1	-	TRBV3-1/TRBV3-2	TRBJ1-3	TGTGCCAGCAGCCAAGAGGACAGGGCCTTAGGAAACACCATATATTTT	CASSQEDRALGNTIYF
-	-	TRBV7-8	TRBJ1-1	TGTGCCAGCAGCCCGCTCGCAGGACACCGCATGAACACTGAAGCTTTCTTT	CASSPLAGHRMNTEAFF
-	-	TRBV19	TRBJ1-2	TGTGCCAGTAGTATTGGTCCGCGGGACTTCGGGGGCTACACCTTC	CASSIGPRDFGGYTF
-	-	TRBV29-1	TRBJ1-2	TGCAGCGTTGAAGGACGGGGAGCTAACTATGGCTACACCTTC	CSVEGRGANYGYTF
-	-	TRBV7-9	TRBJ2-7	TGTGCCAGCAGCTTAGGGCCTACGACGGACGGAGCCTACGAGCAGTACTTC	CASSLGPTTDGAYEQYF